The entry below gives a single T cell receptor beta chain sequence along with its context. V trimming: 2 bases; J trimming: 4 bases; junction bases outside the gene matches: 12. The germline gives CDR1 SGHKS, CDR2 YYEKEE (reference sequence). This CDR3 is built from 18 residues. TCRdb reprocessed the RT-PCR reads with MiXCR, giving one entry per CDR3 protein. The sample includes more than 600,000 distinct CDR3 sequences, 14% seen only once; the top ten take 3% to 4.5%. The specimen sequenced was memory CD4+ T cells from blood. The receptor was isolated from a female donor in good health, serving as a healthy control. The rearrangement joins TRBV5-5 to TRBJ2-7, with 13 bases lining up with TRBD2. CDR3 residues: CASSFVLAGGPGGYEQYF. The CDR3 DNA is TGTGCCAGCAGCTTCGTACTAGCGGGAGGGCCAGGCGGTTACGAGCAGTACTTC.